This T cell receptor beta chain is from a study of blood T cell repertoires in COVID-19. Germline CDR1 is SEHNR and CDR2 is FQNEAQ (reference sequence). The V and J ends lost 4 bases and 0 bases respectively, with 12 bases between them. The CDR3 has 16 residues. The repertoire was sequenced with immunoSEQ multiplex PCR; TCRdb's copy has only in-frame clones and lacks some. Of approximately 82,000 clones listed, 80% to 85% were seen once; the top ten hold 36%. The rearrangement joins TRBV7-9 to TRBJ1-4; D perhaps matches TRBD1 (5 bases). This TCR derives from a woman in her seventies with acute or convalescent COVID-19. The sequencing input was peripheral blood. CDR3: CASSSGSGATNEKLFF. CDR3 coding DNA: TGTGCCAGCAGCTCCGGTTCGGGGGCAACTAATGAAAAACTGTTTTTT.